One and the same sample provided the 17 T cell receptor beta chains below, sequenced in a study of T cells in Graves' hyperthyroidism and ophthalmopathy (dated by TCRdb to about 2019). Receptor amplification or capture employed multiplex PCR. The run used an Illumina HiSeq 2000. Amplification of TCR beta CDR3 regions was carried out from RNA transcripts. The TCR CDR3 was subjected to a first round of RT-PCR using the HTBI primer set and the Qiagen OneStep RT-PCR kit. Starting from the raw public reads, TCRdb applied fastp trimming at Q25, assembled clones with MiXCR and retained in-frame beta chains. CDR3 protein duplicates are merged, each entry listing the most common genes and DNA. Here the sample has some 180,000 distinct CDR3 sequences; about a sixth occur a single time. About 56% of the sample goes to the ten largest clones. The sample taken for sequencing was blood. These receptor sequences come from a woman in her 50s with Graves' hyperthyroidism.

This chain uses TRBV29-1 with TRBJ2-1; 10 bases are shared with TRBD2. Germline lookup yields CDR1 SQVTM and CDR2 ANQGSEA. There are 16 residues in the CDR3. Trimming took 1 base from V and 2 from J; bases not matched to a gene: 5. CDR3 sequence: CSVEGSGRSPYNEQFF. DNA for the CDR3: TGCAGCGTTGAAGGTAGCGGGAGGAGTCCCTACAATGAGCAGTTCTTC.

CDR3 nucleotides: TGTGCCAGCAGTCCGGGGGCGGGACAGGGGATGGGGGAGCAGTACTTC. Translation gives CASSPGAGQGMGEQYF. The chain has TRBV6-1 and TRBJ2-7, with TRBD1 identical over 10 bases. Germline CDR1 reads MNHNS; CDR2 reads SASEGT. The CDR3 length is 16 residues. The V and J ends lost 5 bases and 7 bases, in that order; junction bases with no gene match: 14.

This rearrangement joins TRBV18 to TRBJ1-1, with unresolved D. This CDR3 has 16 amino acids. The germline gives CDR1 KGHSH, CDR2 LQKENI. V lost 1 base and J lost 2, with 14 bases in between. CDR3 sequence reads: CASSPRGREVNTEAFF. CDR3 DNA: TGTGCCAGCTCACCACGTGGTCGGGAGGTAAACACTGAAGCTTTCTTT.

This chain links TRBV5-1 with TRBJ2-1; 7 bases agree with TRBD2. Germline V gene sequence: CDR1 SGHRS, CDR2 YFSETQ. CDR3 size: 14 residues. V trimming: 3 bases; J trimming: 3 bases; junction bases outside the gene matches: 3. The CDR3 here is CASSWGGGYNEQFF. DNA of the CDR3: TGCGCCAGCAGCTGGGGGGGGGGCTACAATGAGCAGTTCTTC.

This clonotype was counted ten times or more. The chain joins TRBV6-1 to TRBJ1-2, with D possibly TRBD1 on 5 matching bases. The germline CDR1 and CDR2 sequences are MNHNS and SASEGT. The CDR3 spans 14 residues. Trimming stripped 9 bases from V and 3 bases from J, with 17 bases between. The DNA for the CDR3 is TGTGCCAGTTCTCTAGGACAAAAGGACTATGGCTACACCTTC. It encodes CASSLGQKDYGYTF.

V is TRBV5-1 and J is TRBJ1-4; D uncertain. CDR1 SGHRS and CDR2 YFSETQ come from the germline V gene. V was cut by 2 bases and J by 4 bases, with 9 bases left in between. The CDR3 is 14 residues long. CDR3 sequence: CASSLAEDNEKLFF. CDR3 nucleotide sequence: TGCGCCAGCAGCTTAGCGGAGGATAATGAAAAACTGTTTTTT.

The chain carries TRBV11-2 and TRBJ2-1; 11 bases align to TRBD2. Germline V gene data show CDR1 as SGHAT and CDR2 as FQNNGV. The CDR3 consists of 17 residues. V was pared by 5 bases and J by 2 bases, with 8 bases of the junction left unmatched. The CDR3 reads CASSRPSGRSPYNEQFF. The CDR3 DNA sequence: TGTGCCAGCAGCCGGCCTAGCGGGAGGAGTCCCTACAATGAGCAGTTCTTC.

In this sample, this clonotype turned up many times. CDR3: CASSYSNRGARVTEAFF. DNA for the CDR3: TGTGCCAGCAGTTATTCAAACAGGGGGGCGCGTGTAACTGAAGCTTTCTTT. The chain links TRBV6-2 or TRBV6-3 to TRBJ1-1; 8 nucleotides line up with TRBD1. This CDR3 contains 17 residues. J gave up 5 bases and V 3 bases, and 14 bases lay outside the gene matches. Germline CDR1 and CDR2: MNHEY and SVGEGT.

This clonotype turned up a few times. The chain carries TRBV9 and TRBJ2-3; 8 nucleotides agree with TRBD2. There are 17 residues in the CDR3. V dropped 4 bases and J dropped 2; count of bases not matched to a gene: 12. The germline CDR1 and CDR2 sequences are SGDLS and YYNGEE. The CDR3 DNA reads TGTGCCAGCAGCTCTCGGGGGGGTACAAAAACCACAGATACGCAGTATTTT. This codes for CASSSRGGTKTTDTQYF. The whole variable domain, filled in from reference TRBV9 and TRBJ2-3, reads DSGVTQTPKHLITATGQRVTLRCSPRSGDLSVYWYQQSLDQGLQFLIQYYNGEERAKGNILERFSAQQFPDLHSELNLSSLELGDSALYFCASSSRGGTKTTDTQYFGPGTRLTVL.

This clonotype was recorded many times. The chain has TRBV5-1 and TRBJ1-6; TRBD1 matches at 7 bases. The junction had 0 bases not matched to a gene; V was cut back by 7 bases and J by 5 bases. The length of the CDR3 is 12 residues. From germline, CDR1 is SGHRS and CDR2 YFSETQ. CDR3 loop: CASGTDNSPLHF. The CDR3 nucleotides read TGCGCCAGCGGGACAGATAATTCACCCCTCCACTTT.

This clonotype was seen repeatedly, ten times or more. V gene TRBV12-3 or TRBV12-4 combines with J gene TRBJ1-1; D uncertain. V lost 6 bases, J lost 0 bases, and 20 bases lay in between. This CDR3 comprises 17 residues. CDR3 sequence: CASSPGGSLVMNTEAFF. The CDR3 region has the DNA TGTGCCAGCAGCCCCGGAGGGTCTCTGGTTATGAACACTGAAGCTTTCTTT.

This clonotype was detected many times. This CDR3 is CASSSPWTGGPYEQYF. Written as DNA, the CDR3 is TGTGCCAGCAGTTCTCCGTGGACAGGGGGACCCTACGAGCAGTACTTC. This chain joins TRBV28 and TRBJ2-7, with 10 bases lining up with TRBD1. With 4 bases clipped from V and 2 bases from J, the junction kept 8 bases outside the gene matches. The CDR3 is made up of 16 amino acids. Per the germline V gene, CDR1 is MDHEN and CDR2 is SYDVKM.

Many counts were recorded for this clonotype. The V call is TRBV6-1, the J call TRBJ1-5; TRBD1 might be the D (5 bases). The germline CDR1 and CDR2 sequences are MNHNS and SASEGT. The V end lost 6 bases, the J end lost 7 bases, and 16 bases lay between the germline ends. The CDR3 extends over 14 amino acids. The CDR3, as DNA: TGTGCCAGCAGGGGTGGGGGATCAGGGCAGCCCCAGCATTTT. It specifies CASRGGGSGQPQHF.

The chain is built from TRBV7-9 and TRBJ1-1, with D uncertain. The V end lost 5 bases, the J end lost 6 bases, and 13 bases lay between the germline ends. The CDR3 loop spans 13 amino acids. Germline V gene sequence: CDR1 SEHNR, CDR2 FQNEAQ (reference sequence). CDR3 sequence (DNA): TGTGCCAGCAGCCCGGGATTAGTAGCTGAAGCTTTCTTT. Translating gives CASSPGLVAEAFF.

This clonotype was picked up many times. V and J are TRBV5-1 and TRBJ1-4; unclear D gene. The CDR3 totals 14 residues. Germline lookup yields CDR1 SGHRS and CDR2 YFSETQ. Trimming stripped 3 bases from V and 10 bases from J, with 16 bases between. The CDR3, as DNA: TGCGCCAGCAGCTGGTCAGGCGAGGGTGGAAAACTGTTTTTT. It encodes CASSWSGEGGKLFF.

The sample holds a few counts of this clonotype. The chain uses TRBV12-5 and TRBJ1-5; D remains unclear. The CDR3 totals 15 residues. The V gene lost 0 bases and the J gene lost 6 bases, with 12 bases spanning the gap. Germline V lookup: CDR1 LGHNT, CDR2 FRNRAP. For the CDR3, the DNA is TGTGCTAGTGGTTTGGTAGTGGGATCACCTCAGCCCCAGCATTTT. Its protein is CASGLVVGSPQPQHF.

This clonotype has at least ten counts. This chain joins TRBV29-1 and TRBJ2-1, with 7 bases identical to TRBD2. The CDR3 extends over 14 amino acids. The V segment lost 4 bases and the J segment 6 bases; nucleotides outside the gene matches: 9. The germline V gene has CDR1 SQVTM and CDR2 ANQGSEA. The CDR3 here is CSVGGGSKANEQFF. CDR3 nucleotides: TGCAGCGTTGGAGGCGGGAGTAAAGCCAATGAGCAGTTCTTC.